Below, 28 T cell receptor beta chains from the same sample are listed, as sequenced in a study of response to subunit inactivated influenza vaccine. MiXCR, applied by TCRdb to the RT-PCR reads, yields one record per CDR3 protein. Of about 160,000 distinct CDR3 sequences in the sample, approximately 12% are singletons; the top ten hold roughly a third. The sequencing here drew on CD8+ T cells sorted from PBMCs, taken around 25 months after vaccination. These receptors were collected from a man between 50 and 75 years old who received an inactivated influenza vaccine.

This sequence joins TRBV4-1 and TRBJ2-5; 7 bases align to TRBD2. Germline CDR1 is MGHRA and CDR2 is YSYEKL. V shed 3 bases, J shed 5 bases, and the junction held 12 bases outside the gene matches. The CDR3 sequence is 16 residues long. CDR3 nucleotide sequence: TGCGCCAGCAGCCAGGGATGGGACGGGCGGGGGGAGACCCAGTACTTC. Translation: CASSQGWDGRGETQYF.

The V and J genes are TRBV11-2 and TRBJ2-2; 7 nucleotides agree with TRBD1. Germline CDR1 and CDR2: SGHAT and FQNNGV. The length of the CDR3 is 13 residues. Losses at the gene ends were 4 bases for V and 5 bases for J; bases not matched to a gene: 1. DNA of the CDR3: TGTGCCAGCAGCTCACAGGGGACCGGGGAGCTGTTTTTT. Translation gives CASSSQGTGELFF.

Many counts were recorded for this clonotype. The chain uses TRBV28 and TRBJ2-1, with 7 nucleotides matching TRBD1. CDR3 length: 13 amino acids. The germline V gene has CDR1 MDHEN and CDR2 SYDVKM. The V segment lost 2 bases and the J segment 7 bases; nucleotides outside the gene matches: 2. Written as DNA, the CDR3 is TGTGCCAGCAGTTTAGACAGGGAAAATGAGCAGTTCTTC. It translates to CASSLDRENEQFF. Using reference TRBV28 and TRBJ2-1 for the parts outside the CDR3, the full variable domain is DVKVTQSSRYLVKRTGEKVFLECVQDMDHENMFWYRQDPGLGLRLIYFSYDVKMKEKGDIPEGYSVSREKKERFSLILESASTNQTSMYLCASSLDRENEQFFGPGTRLTVL.

This clonotype was recorded only once. CDR3 sequence reads: CASSQGLQGEQYF. The CDR3 region has the DNA TGCGCCAGCAGCCAGGGACTACAAGGGGAGCAGTACTTC. The chain recombines TRBV5-1 with TRBJ2-7; TRBD2 matches at 7 bases. The germline V gene encodes CDR1 SGHRS and CDR2 YFSETQ. The CDR3 is 13 residues long. Germline trimming cut 4 bases from V and 7 bases from J; bases unmatched to any gene: 8.

As for this clonotype: The junction does not match germline at one end; this may be a read error. The chain recombines TRBV7-9 with TRBJ2-3, with D possibly TRBD2 on 5 matching bases. Germline CDR1 reads SEHNR; CDR2 reads FQNEAQ (reference sequence). The CDR3 contains 15 residues. CDR3 residues: CARSLGGFSPDTQYF. DNA of the CDR3: TGTGCCAGGAGCTTAGGAGGCTTCAGCCCAGATACGCAGTATTTT.

V and J are TRBV10-3 and TRBJ2-7; TRBD1 matches at 7 bases. This CDR3 region has 16 residues. The ends lost 3 bases at V and 2 bases at J; junction bases unmatched: 10. CDR1 is ENHRY, CDR2 SYGVKD, per germline. The CDR3 spells CAISDNRDRTPYEQYF. CDR3 coding DNA: TGTGCCATCAGTGACAACCGGGACAGAACTCCCTACGAGCAGTACTTC.

This chain joins TRBV28 and TRBJ2-7; TRBD1 or TRBD2 may be the D gene (6 bases each). Per the germline V gene, CDR1 is MDHEN and CDR2 is SYDVKM. CDR3 size: 13 residues. V was trimmed by 10 bases and J by 0 bases, leaving 13 bases between them. The CDR3 loop is CANLRGLSYEQYF. DNA for the CDR3: TGTGCCAACCTTCGGGGGCTCTCCTACGAGCAGTACTTC. The complete variable domain, with remaining parts taken from reference TRBV28 and TRBJ2-7, reads DVKVTQSSRYLVKRTGEKVFLECVQDMDHENMFWYRQDPGLGLRLIYFSYDVKMKEKGDIPEGYSVSREKKERFSLILESASTNQTSMYLCANLRGLSYEQYFGPGTRLTVT.

V and J are TRBV6-5 and TRBJ2-3; no clear D gene. The CDR3 is 12 residues long. V was shortened by 7 bases and J by 4 bases, with 9 bases between the two germline ends. Germline loops: CDR1 MNHEY, CDR2 SVGAGI. The CDR3 nucleotides read TGTGCCAGCACCTCCATGGCAGATACGCAGTATTTT. Residues: CASTSMADTQYF.

This clonotype was observed at least ten times. J is TRBJ2-1 and V is TRBV9, with TRBD2 identical over 11 bases. CDR1 is SGDLS and CDR2 is YYNGEE in the germline V gene. The CDR3 is made up of 13 amino acids. V was clipped by 7 bases and J by 4 bases; unmatched bases: 1. The CDR3 is CASGTSGYNEQFF. The DNA for the CDR3 is TGTGCCAGCGGGACTAGCGGTTACAATGAGCAGTTCTTC.

This clonotype was detected only a few times. This sequence joins TRBV28 and TRBJ2-5, with 7 bases fitting TRBD2. Germline CDR1 MDHEN, CDR2 SYDVKM. With V trimmed by 5 bases and J by 5 bases, 11 bases remained unmatched. CDR3 length: 15 residues. Written as DNA, the CDR3 is TGTGCCAGCAGTCAATTAGCGGGCGGTAGGGAGACCCAGTACTTC. This gives the protein CASSQLAGGRETQYF.

The sample holds a few counts of this clonotype. The CDR3 loop reads CSATLTSGTDTQYF. The CDR3 DNA follows: TGCAGTGCCACTCTGACTAGCGGCACAGATACGCAGTATTTT. The chain has TRBV20-1 and TRBJ2-3, with 8 nucleotides matching TRBD2. CDR3 size: 14 residues. Trimming removed 6 bases from V and 1 base from J; junction bases left unmatched: 6. From germline, CDR1 is DFQATT and CDR2 SNEGSKA (reference sequence).

The rearrangement joins TRBV27 to TRBJ2-3; 7 positions agree with TRBD2. J lost 3 bases, V lost 5 bases, and 8 bases had no gene match. Germline loops: CDR1 MNHEY, CDR2 SMNVEV (reference sequence). The CDR3 loop spans 15 amino acids. CDR3 in DNA: TGTGCCAGCAGTCCCCGGGTTAGCGGGACAGATACGCAGTATTTT. Amino acid sequence: CASSPRVSGTDTQYF.

This clonotype was counted between two and nine times. The V call is TRBV5-1, the J call TRBJ1-1; D is unclear. Trimming cost V 4 bases and J 1 base, with 8 bases left between them. CDR3 size: 13 residues. Germline loops: CDR1 SGHRS, CDR2 YFSETQ. For the CDR3, the DNA is TGCGCCAGCAGCACCCCGGGGAACACTGAAGCTTTCTTT. As protein: CASSTPGNTEAFF.

The rearrangement uses TRBV28 and TRBJ2-1; 8 bases agree with TRBD1. Per germline, CDR1 MDHEN and CDR2 SYDVKM. The CDR3 runs 18 residues. V gave up 3 bases and J gave up 8 bases; unmatched junction bases: 18. CDR3 nucleotide sequence: TGTGCCAGCAGTTTCCAGGGGGCGACGAATCTTCCATTCGATGAGCAGTTCTTC. Translating gives CASSFQGATNLPFDEQFF.

Notes on this clonotype: This clone may be a read error of a much larger clone one base away. The CDR3 nucleotides are TGTGCCAGCAGCTTGACCGGACAGTCGGGGGAGCAGTACTTC. Translated, it gives CASSLTGQSGEQYF. V is TRBV5-6 and J is TRBJ2-7; possible D gene TRBD1, 6 bases. Deletions cut 1 base from V and 7 bases from J, with 15 bases between. The germline V gene has CDR1 SGHDT and CDR2 YYEEEE. The CDR3 runs to 14 residues.

The chain employs TRBV29-1 and TRBJ1-2; TRBD1 might be the D (6 bases). The length of the CDR3 is 12 residues. V gave up 3 bases and J gave up 8 bases, with 13 bases separating them. The germline V gene has CDR1 SQVTM and CDR2 ANQGSEA. The CDR3 loop reads CSVESGAQGYTF. As DNA, the CDR3 is TGCAGCGTTGAGTCAGGGGCGCAGGGCTACACCTTC.

In nucleotides, the CDR3 is TGCAGTGCTAGAGATGTTCCGCGGGCTCTGGAAAAACTGTTTTTT. Translated: CSARDVPRALEKLFF. J is TRBJ1-4 and V is TRBV20-1; D remains unclear. Germline V gene lookup returns CDR1 DFQATT and CDR2 SNEGSKA (reference sequence). This CDR3 contains 15 residues. Trimming stripped 0 bases from V and 8 bases from J, with 16 bases between.

This chain links TRBV29-1 with TRBJ2-7, with TRBD2 as a possible D gene (5 bases). Deletions cut 4 bases from V and 3 bases from J, with 10 bases between. This CDR3 has 12 amino acids. The germline V gene encodes CDR1 SQVTM and CDR2 ANQGSEA. The CDR3 nucleotides are TGCAGCGTTGCGGGGTTAGGCTACGAGCAGTACTTC. Translated: CSVAGLGYEQYF.

This clonotype occurred many times. V gene TRBV29-1 combines with J gene TRBJ2-1; TRBD2 might be the D (6 bases). The germline V gene encodes CDR1 SQVTM and CDR2 ANQGSEA. Trimming stripped 0 bases from V and 1 base from J, with 13 bases between. The CDR3 runs 16 residues. The CDR3 reads CSVEDADGSSYNEQFF. The CDR3 DNA reads TGCAGCGTTGAAGATGCGGACGGGAGTTCCTACAATGAGCAGTTCTTC.

CDR3 region: CASSSLLREGLGEQYF. CDR3 DNA sequence: TGTGCCAGCAGTTCCCTGTTGCGGGAGGGCCTCGGCGAGCAGTACTTC. The V gene is TRBV27, the J gene TRBJ2-7, with 9 bases identical to TRBD2. The CDR3 spans 16 residues. Germline trimming cut 4 bases from V and 6 bases from J; bases unmatched to any gene: 13. CDR1 and CDR2 (germline): MNHEY, SMNVEV (reference sequence).

The chain combines TRBV29-1 with TRBJ2-1, with a tentative D call TRBD2 (6 bases). The germline V and J ends were trimmed by 4 bases and 0 bases, with 10 bases remaining between them. The CDR3 runs 14 residues. Germline CDR1 reads SQVTM; CDR2 reads ANQGSEA. The CDR3 DNA is TGCAGCGTTGTTGGGGGGAGCTCCTACAATGAGCAGTTCTTC. This encodes CSVVGGSSYNEQFF.

This clonotype appeared a few times. The chain joins TRBV3-1 to TRBJ2-7, with 8 bases lining up with TRBD1. The CDR3 is 15 amino acids. From germline, CDR1 is LGHDT and CDR2 YNNKEL (reference sequence). Trimming at V came to 4 bases and at J to 3 bases, leaving 8 bases not matched to a gene. The CDR3 region is CASSPRDRNFYEQYF. DNA for the CDR3: TGTGCCAGCAGCCCCCGGGACAGGAACTTCTACGAGCAGTACTTC.

The chain has TRBV4-1 and TRBJ2-1, with D unclear. The CDR3 covers 15 residues. Trimming took 1 base from V and 9 from J, leaving 16 bases between them. Germline V lookup: CDR1 MGHRA, CDR2 YSYEKL. CDR3 residues: CASSQVKSEFGEQFF. The DNA for the CDR3 is TGCGCCAGCAGCCAAGTTAAGTCCGAGTTCGGTGAGCAGTTCTTC.

This clonotype was detected many times. The chain carries TRBV15 and TRBJ2-1; no definite D call. This CDR3 has 12 amino acids. Trimming stripped 0 bases from V and 5 bases from J, with 2 bases between. The germline V gene has CDR1 LNHNV and CDR2 YYDKDF (reference sequence). The CDR3 sequence: CATSRDDNEQFF. As DNA, the CDR3 is TGTGCCACCAGCAGAGACGACAATGAGCAGTTCTTC.

This clonotype was counted at least ten times. V and J are TRBV6-2 or TRBV6-3 and TRBJ2-2; D uncertain. Germline CDR1 is MNHEY and CDR2 is SVGEGT. The CDR3 totals 13 residues. The V gene lost 1 base and the J gene lost 7 bases, with 7 bases spanning the gap. The CDR3 loop reads CASSYYNGGELFF. The CDR3 DNA follows: TGTGCCAGCAGTTACTACAATGGCGGGGAGCTGTTTTTT.

This CDR3 reads CATSRAAGGDGYTF. CDR3 nucleotides: TGTGCCACCAGCAGAGCAGCAGGAGGGGATGGCTACACCTTC. The chain uses TRBV15 and TRBJ1-2, with TRBD1 as a possible D gene (5 bases). V was pared by 1 base and J by 6 bases, with 12 bases between. Germline values: CDR1 LNHNV, CDR2 YYDKDF (reference sequence). The CDR3 contains 14 residues.

This clonotype has ten or more counts. The CDR3 nucleotides read TGCAGCGTTGAAGATCACGGGGTTTATGGCTACACCTTC. This translates into CSVEDHGVYGYTF. J is TRBJ1-2 and V is TRBV29-1; D is unclear. The CDR3 is 13 amino acids. Trimming pared 0 bases from V and 5 bases from J, leaving 10 bases between. In germline, CDR1 is SQVTM, CDR2 ANQGSEA. The whole variable domain, filled in from reference TRBV29-1 and TRBJ1-2, reads SAVISQKPSRDICQRGTSLTIQCQVDSQVTMMFWYRQQPGQSLTLIATANQGSEATYESGFVIDKFPISRPNLTFSTLTVSNMSPEDSSIYLCSVEDHGVYGYTFGSGTRLTVV.

The V and J genes are TRBV5-6 and TRBJ1-4; perhaps TRBD1 as D (6 bases). Trimming shortened V by 2 bases and J by 13 bases, and 9 bases separated the two germline ends. The V gene's germline CDR1 is SGHDT and CDR2 YYEEEE. The CDR3 spans 11 residues. The CDR3 protein is CASSFRGALFF. Written as DNA, the CDR3 is TGTGCCAGCAGCTTTCGGGGGGCACTGTTTTTT.